Here is one TCR beta chain with its context. The same CDR3 is also encoded by other DNA sequences in this sample. Genomic DNA from unsorted samples was obtained from approximately 96 million PBMCs (per sample). The entry originates in a study of shared clonotypes between healthy human individuals. For unsorted PBMC, about 290 ng DNA per replicate equaled about 30,000 T cell genomes. Authors' data handling: Filtering differed, since immunoSEQ gave only junction sequences and no quality scores. The table came from immunoSEQ multiplex PCR; TCRdb's copy has only in-frame clones and leaves some out. Clone size and the V and J calls come from that table; the DNA yielded D and trimming. The sample carries about 460,000 clones, 60% to 80% recorded once. What was sequenced was PBMCs. The receptor comes from a woman in her 40s in good health. Some clones in this sample may be carry-over from other donors' samples.

The CDR3 loop is CASSLQGASDTQYF. The DNA of the CDR3 is TGCGCCAGCAGCCTCCAGGGGGCGTCAGATACGCAGTATTTT. The rearrangement uses TRBV5-1 and TRBJ2-3; 8 bases align to TRBD1. The V gene's germline CDR1 is SGHRS and CDR2 YFSETQ. V shed 4 bases and J 4 bases; nucleotides not matched to a gene: 5. The CDR3 runs to 14 residues.